This is a list of T cell receptor beta chains from one sample in a study of human thymus T cells. Here immunoSEQ multiplex PCR was the method, and the copy in TCRdb shows in-frame clones only, minus some. The data hold 40,000 to 45,000 clones, with 94% observed a single time. The sequenced material came from blood. All receptors derive from a boy in the first two years of life with a congenital heart defect but otherwise immunologically healthy. Each CDR3 is given with its conserved first and last residue. Each record gives: clone size, D gene, J gene, V gene, CDR3 DNA, CDR3 protein. D genes are given only for firm matches. For some rows the clone size is stated as once, few or many, or as a class when expanded; others skip it.

abundance: few; d_gene: TRBD2; j_gene: TRBJ2-7; v_gene: TRBV11-2; CDR3nt: TGTGCCAGCAGCCCCCGGACTAGCGGGTCCACCTACGAGCAGTACTTC; CDR3aa: CASSPRTSGSTYEQYF
abundance: .; d_gene: TRBD1; j_gene: TRBJ1-1; v_gene: TRBV7-8; CDR3nt: TGTGCCAGCAGCTTGGGGACAGGGGGCTTGAGGGACACTGAAGCTTTCTTT; CDR3aa: CASSLGTGGLRDTEAFF
abundance: .; d_gene: TRBD1; j_gene: TRBJ2-2; v_gene: TRBV9; CDR3nt: TGTGCCAGCAGCGAGACAGGGGGCACCGGGGAGCTGTTTTTT; CDR3aa: CASSETGGTGELFF
abundance: .; d_gene: TRBD1; j_gene: TRBJ1-3; v_gene: TRBV6-1; CDR3nt: TGTGCCAGCAGCAGGGACAGGAACGGAAACACCATATATTTT; CDR3aa: CASSRDRNGNTIYF
abundance: .; d_gene: TRBD2; j_gene: TRBJ2-7; v_gene: TRBV5-1; CDR3nt: TGCGCCAGCAGCTTAACCCTAGCGGGGATATCCTACGAGCAGTACTTC; CDR3aa: CASSLTLAGISYEQYF
abundance: .; d_gene: TRBD1; j_gene: TRBJ1-2; v_gene: TRBV10-3; CDR3nt: TGTGCCATCAGGGGGACAGGGGATGGCTACACCTTC; CDR3aa: CAIRGTGDGYTF
abundance: .; d_gene: .; j_gene: TRBJ2-2; v_gene: TRBV5-8; CDR3nt: TGTGCCAGCAGCTTGGCAGGCCTCGCGATAATGAGAACCGGGGAGCTGTTTTTT; CDR3aa: CASSLAGLAIMRTGELFF
abundance: .; d_gene: TRBD2; j_gene: TRBJ2-3; v_gene: TRBV28; CDR3nt: TGTGCCAGCAGTTCGACTAGCGGGGTGACAGATACGCAGTATTTT; CDR3aa: CASSSTSGVTDTQYF
abundance: .; d_gene: .; j_gene: TRBJ1-4; v_gene: TRBV4-3; CDR3nt: TGCGCCAGCAGCCAAGGCGGGGCCCTTAATGAAAAACTGTTTTTT; CDR3aa: CASSQGGALNEKLFF
abundance: .; d_gene: .; j_gene: TRBJ2-1; v_gene: TRBV14; CDR3nt: TGTGCCAGCAGCCGGAGGACCCGGAGGAATGAGCAGTTCTTC; CDR3aa: CASSRRTRRNEQFF
abundance: .; d_gene: .; j_gene: TRBJ2-5; v_gene: TRBV11-2; CDR3nt: TGTGCCAGCAGCCGGACTGTCCAAGAGACCCAGTACTTC; CDR3aa: CASSRTVQETQYF
abundance: once; d_gene: .; j_gene: TRBJ2-7; v_gene: TRBV19; CDR3nt: TGTGCCAGTAGTAGGGACTCCTACGAGCAGTACTTC; CDR3aa: CASSRDSYEQYF
abundance: .; d_gene: TRBD2; j_gene: TRBJ2-7; v_gene: TRBV27; CDR3nt: TGTGCCAGCAGTTTCCTCGGGACTAGCTACGAGCAGTACTTC; CDR3aa: CASSFLGTSYEQYF
abundance: once; d_gene: .; j_gene: TRBJ2-5; v_gene: TRBV5-1; CDR3nt: TGCGCCAGCAGCTTGGGCCAAGAGACCCAGTACTTC; CDR3aa: CASSLGQETQYF
abundance: .; d_gene: TRBD2; j_gene: TRBJ2-1; v_gene: TRBV28; CDR3nt: TGTGCCAGCAGTTTGCAAGCGGGGGGGAACGATGAGCAGTTCTTC; CDR3aa: CASSLQAGGNDEQFF
abundance: .; d_gene: TRBD1; j_gene: TRBJ1-5; v_gene: TRBV7-2; CDR3nt: TGTGCCAGCAGCTTGGACAGGGGGTTTTATAGCAATCAGCCCCAGCATTTT; CDR3aa: CASSLDRGFYSNQPQHF
abundance: .; d_gene: .; j_gene: TRBJ1-1; v_gene: TRBV30; CDR3nt: TGTGCCTGGAGCCGGGGTTTGAACACTGAAGCTTTCTTT; CDR3aa: CAWSRGLNTEAFF
abundance: .; d_gene: .; j_gene: TRBJ2-1; v_gene: TRBV21-1; CDR3nt: TGTGCCAGCAGCAAAAAATGGAGCGAGGGTCCGGGGGGTAGGGCTGAGCAGTTCTTC; CDR3aa: CASSKKWSEGPGGRAEQFF
abundance: once; d_gene: TRBD1; j_gene: TRBJ2-2; v_gene: TRBV5-1; CDR3nt: TGCGCCAGCAGCAGACAGGGGGCCGGGGAGCTGTTTTTT; CDR3aa: CASSRQGAGELFF
abundance: .; d_gene: TRBD1; j_gene: TRBJ1-5; v_gene: TRBV29-1; CDR3nt: TGCAGCGTTGGACAGGGGGCACATCAGCCCCAGCATTTT; CDR3aa: CSVGQGAHQPQHF
abundance: .; d_gene: TRBD1; j_gene: TRBJ2-1; v_gene: TRBV27; CDR3nt: TGTGCCAGCAGCTACAGGGGAAGCTCCTACAATGAGCAGTTCTTC; CDR3aa: CASSYRGSSYNEQFF
abundance: .; d_gene: TRBD2; j_gene: TRBJ2-3; v_gene: TRBV14; CDR3nt: TGTGCCAGCAGCCGCCGGACTAGCGGGGGGGCAAGAGATACGCAGTATTTT; CDR3aa: CASSRRTSGGARDTQYF
abundance: .; d_gene: .; j_gene: TRBJ2-7; v_gene: TRBV30; CDR3nt: TGTGCCTGGAGGGACAGCTCCTACGAGCAGTACTTC; CDR3aa: CAWRDSSYEQYF
abundance: few; d_gene: .; j_gene: TRBJ1-1; v_gene: TRBV30; CDR3nt: TGTGCCTGGAACAGGAACACTGAAGCTTTCTTT; CDR3aa: CAWNRNTEAFF
abundance: .; d_gene: .; j_gene: TRBJ1-1; v_gene: TRBV15; CDR3nt: TGTGCCACCAGCAGAGGAACAGGATTGAACACTGAAGCTTTCTTT; CDR3aa: CATSRGTGLNTEAFF
abundance: .; d_gene: .; j_gene: TRBJ2-2; v_gene: TRBV30; CDR3nt: TGTGCCTGGCGAACCTGGGAGGCCCGGTCGGAGCTGTTTTTT; CDR3aa: CAWRTWEARSELFF
abundance: .; d_gene: .; j_gene: TRBJ1-4; v_gene: TRBV25-1; CDR3nt: TGTGCCAGCAGTGTTGGCTGGAGGACTAATGAAAAACTGTTTTTT; CDR3aa: CASSVGWRTNEKLFF
abundance: once; d_gene: .; j_gene: TRBJ1-2; v_gene: TRBV27; CDR3nt: TGTGCCAGCAGTTTATTTTGGGGGACGGATGGCTACACCTTC; CDR3aa: CASSLFWGTDGYTF
abundance: .; d_gene: .; j_gene: TRBJ1-2; v_gene: TRBV20-1; CDR3nt: TGCAGTGCTAGAGAAGGGAGGGGCTACACCTTC; CDR3aa: CSAREGRGYTF
abundance: .; d_gene: .; j_gene: TRBJ1-1; v_gene: TRBV19; CDR3nt: TGTGCCAGTAGTATAGACGTTATCCCGGGCGGAGCTTTCTTT; CDR3aa: CASSIDVIPGGAFF
abundance: .; d_gene: TRBD2; j_gene: TRBJ2-1; v_gene: TRBV19; CDR3nt: TGTGCCAGTAGTAGCGGGGGGGCGTCTTACAATGAGCAGTTCTTC; CDR3aa: CASSSGGASYNEQFF
abundance: .; d_gene: .; j_gene: TRBJ1-1; v_gene: TRBV28; CDR3nt: TGTGCCAGCAGTCTTTCTCAGGGGTACACTGAAGCTTTCTTT; CDR3aa: CASSLSQGYTEAFF
abundance: .; d_gene: .; j_gene: TRBJ1-1; v_gene: TRBV20-1; CDR3nt: TGCAGTGGGGATAGGGGCAGGGAAGCTTTCTTT; CDR3aa: CSGDRGREAFF
abundance: .; d_gene: .; j_gene: TRBJ1-5; v_gene: TRBV4-1; CDR3nt: TGCGCCAGCAGCCAAGATAGGGTTCAGCCCCAGCATTTT; CDR3aa: CASSQDRVQPQHF
abundance: .; d_gene: .; j_gene: TRBJ2-3; v_gene: TRBV27; CDR3nt: TGTGCCAGCAGTCCCCCCCCCTTACAGGGCACAGATACGCAGTATTTT; CDR3aa: CASSPPPLQGTDTQYF
abundance: .; d_gene: TRBD2; j_gene: TRBJ2-5; v_gene: TRBV7-9; CDR3nt: TGTGCCAGCAGCTACGGGACTAGCGGGAGAGAGACCCAGTACTTC; CDR3aa: CASSYGTSGRETQYF
abundance: .; d_gene: .; j_gene: TRBJ1-6; v_gene: TRBV9; CDR3nt: TGTGCCAGCAGCGGGGGGATCAGAGATTCACCCCTCCACTTT; CDR3aa: CASSGGIRDSPLHF
abundance: once; d_gene: .; j_gene: TRBJ1-5; v_gene: TRBV23-1; CDR3nt: TGCGCCAGCAGTCAATCGGGGGATCAGCCCCAGCATTTT; CDR3aa: CASSQSGDQPQHF
abundance: .; d_gene: TRBD1; j_gene: TRBJ1-2; v_gene: TRBV7-9; CDR3nt: TGTGCCAGCAGCTCAAACCGGACAGGGGGCTATGGCTACACCTTC; CDR3aa: CASSSNRTGGYGYTF
abundance: .; d_gene: .; j_gene: TRBJ1-1; v_gene: TRBV4-2; CDR3nt: TGTGCCAGCAGCCAAGCAGGTTTCATGAACACTGAAGCTTTCTTT; CDR3aa: CASSQAGFMNTEAFF
abundance: .; d_gene: .; j_gene: TRBJ2-7; v_gene: TRBV7-6; CDR3nt: TGTGCCAGCAGCTTATCGGGCGGTACCTACGAGCAGTACTTC; CDR3aa: CASSLSGGTYEQYF
abundance: .; d_gene: .; j_gene: TRBJ1-1; v_gene: TRBV18; CDR3nt: TGTGCCAGCTCACCCCAAAGCCGACACCTGAACACTGAAGCTTTCTTT; CDR3aa: CASSPQSRHLNTEAFF
abundance: .; d_gene: .; j_gene: TRBJ2-5; v_gene: TRBV5-1; CDR3nt: TGCGCCAGCAGCTTGATGGAGACCCAGTACTTC; CDR3aa: CASSLMETQYF
abundance: .; d_gene: .; j_gene: TRBJ1-5; v_gene: TRBV9; CDR3nt: TGTGCCAGCAGCGTAGGGGGCTCTAGCAATCAGCCCCAGCATTTT; CDR3aa: CASSVGGSSNQPQHF
abundance: .; d_gene: .; j_gene: TRBJ1-4; v_gene: TRBV10-3; CDR3nt: TGTGCCATCAGTGAGGGCAGAGAAAAACTGTTTTTT; CDR3aa: CAISEGREKLFF
abundance: .; d_gene: .; j_gene: TRBJ2-7; v_gene: TRBV13; CDR3nt: TGTGCCAGCAGTCCTAGAGGGGCGGGGCAGTACTTC; CDR3aa: CASSPRGAGQYF
abundance: .; d_gene: TRBD2; j_gene: TRBJ2-3; v_gene: TRBV7-6; CDR3nt: TGTGCCAGCAGCCGGCGGCCTAGGACTAGGGGAACAGATACGCAGTATTTT; CDR3aa: CASSRRPRTRGTDTQYF
abundance: .; d_gene: TRBD1; j_gene: TRBJ1-1; v_gene: TRBV6-5; CDR3nt: TGTGCCAGCAGTTACTCCTGGACAGGGGGGGCTGAAGCTTTCTTT; CDR3aa: CASSYSWTGGAEAFF
abundance: .; d_gene: .; j_gene: TRBJ1-2; v_gene: TRBV4-3; CDR3nt: TGCGCCAGCAGCCTTGGTAGGAGGGGTGGGAGATATGGCTACACCTTC; CDR3aa: CASSLGRRGGRYGYTF
abundance: .; d_gene: .; j_gene: TRBJ2-3; v_gene: TRBV7-2; CDR3nt: TGTGCCAGCAGCTTAGGTCGCTCCACAGATACGCAGTATTTT; CDR3aa: CASSLGRSTDTQYF
abundance: .; d_gene: .; j_gene: TRBJ2-7; v_gene: TRBV5-1; CDR3nt: TGCGCCAGCAGCTTGGGAGGTAGTGACGAGCAGTACTTC; CDR3aa: CASSLGGSDEQYF
abundance: .; d_gene: .; j_gene: TRBJ2-5; v_gene: TRBV30; CDR3nt: TGTGCCTGGAGTGTATCCGGTGCAGAGACCCAGTACTTC; CDR3aa: CAWSVSGAETQYF
abundance: .; d_gene: TRBD1; j_gene: TRBJ1-1; v_gene: TRBV11-3; CDR3nt: TGTGCCATTGTGGACAGGGACTCTTATTACACTGAAGCTTTCTTT; CDR3aa: CAIVDRDSYYTEAFF
abundance: .; d_gene: TRBD1; j_gene: TRBJ1-6; v_gene: TRBV4-3; CDR3nt: TGCGCCAGCAGCCAAGATCGACAGGGAATCTCCTATTATAATTCACCCCTCCACTTT; CDR3aa: CASSQDRQGISYYNSPLHF
abundance: .; d_gene: TRBD1; j_gene: TRBJ1-5; v_gene: TRBV6-5; CDR3nt: TGTGCCAGCAGATACCGGGACAGCCCCTCCAATCAGCCCCAGCATTTT; CDR3aa: CASRYRDSPSNQPQHF